Following are 29 T cell receptor beta chains from one sample sequenced in a study of T cells in tuberculosis. The method was immunoSEQ multiplex PCR; TCRdb's version includes in-frame clones alone and lacks a portion of them. The sample carries fewer than 35,000 clones, about 84% recorded once. The sample's time point: new active TB diagnosis, blood taken before or within 7 days of starting treatment. This specimen consisted of PBMCs, obtained at tuberculosis diagnosis. These TCRs come from an adult with tuberculosis.

The J gene is TRBJ2-7, the V gene TRBV5-1, with 11 positions matching TRBD1. The J segment lost 0 bases and the V segment lost 4 bases, leaving 3 bases of the junction unmatched. Germline CDR1 is SGHRS and CDR2 is YFSETQ. The CDR3 is 15 amino acids. The chain's CDR3 is CASSPGQGASYEQYF. For the CDR3, the DNA is TGCGCCAGCAGCCCTGGACAGGGGGCCTCCTACGAGCAGTACTTC.

This chain connects TRBV28 to TRBJ2-7, with 7 bases identical to TRBD1. V was clipped by 4 bases and J by 2 bases; unmatched bases: 5. Germline-derived CDR1 and CDR2 are MDHEN and SYDVKM. The CDR3 runs 14 residues. Here the CDR3 reads CASSSGQRPYEQYF. CDR3 nucleotide sequence: TGTGCCAGCAGTTCGGGACAGCGACCCTACGAGCAGTACTTC.

This clone occurred a few times. The same CDR3 also results from other DNA sequences found in this sample. The rearrangement joins TRBV27 to TRBJ2-5; TRBD2 matches 14 bases. The CDR3 runs to 16 residues. The germline CDR1 and CDR2 sequences are MNHEY and SMNVEV (reference sequence). Trimming at V came to 2 bases and at J to 5 bases, leaving 4 bases not matched to a gene. CDR3 protein: CASSLRLAGGYETQYF. The CDR3, as DNA: TGTGCCAGCAGTTTACGACTAGCGGGAGGGTATGAGACCCAGTACTTC.

The chain recombines TRBV13 with TRBJ2-1, with 7 bases identical to TRBD2. The V segment lost 2 bases and the J segment 7 bases; nucleotides outside the gene matches: 11. Germline V gene sequence: CDR1 PRHDT, CDR2 FYEKMQ (reference sequence). The CDR3 has 16 amino acids. The CDR3 nucleotides read TGTGCCAGCAGCTTACGATCGGGAGGACGTTTGAATGAGCAGTTCTTC. Its protein product is CASSLRSGGRLNEQFF.

As for this clone: This sample includes further DNA sequences coding for the same CDR3. This chain uses TRBV6-5 with TRBJ2-2, with D unresolved. Germline CDR1 is MNHEY and CDR2 is SVGAGI. This CDR3 has 16 amino acids. Trimming shortened V by 0 bases and J by 0 bases, and 8 bases separated the two germline ends. For the CDR3, the DNA is TGTGCCAGCAGTTACTCGAGGCGGACGAACACCGGGGAGCTGTTTTTT. It yields the protein CASSYSRRTNTGELFF.

The CDR3 region is CASSPPAGQGFGEQYF. DNA of the CDR3: TGTGCCAGCAGTCCCCCTGCGGGGCAGGGCTTTGGCGAGCAGTACTTC. The chain is built from TRBV28 and TRBJ2-7; D perhaps matches TRBD2 (6 bases). CDR3 length: 16 residues. The V gene lost 5 bases and the J gene lost 6 bases, with 23 bases spanning the gap. From germline, CDR1 is MDHEN and CDR2 SYDVKM.

V and J are TRBV12-5 and TRBJ1-1; no reliable D call. Germline assignment: CDR1 LGHNT and CDR2 FRNRAP. V dropped 4 bases and J dropped 5 bases, with 14 bases sitting between them. This CDR3 has 14 amino acids. CDR3 DNA: TGTGCTAGTGGTTCCTCCCTGGGAGGAACTGAAGCTTTCTTT. Amino acid sequence: CASGSSLGGTEAFF.

The J gene is TRBJ2-7, the V gene TRBV19; 10 bases agree with TRBD1. V lost 4 bases, J lost 3 bases, and 9 bases stayed unmatched. The CDR3 has 16 residues. Germline lookup yields CDR1 LNHDA and CDR2 SQIVND (reference sequence). The DNA of the CDR3 is TGTGCCAGTAGTAGGGCCGTTGGACAGGGGGTCTACGAGCAGTACTTC. Protein product: CASSRAVGQGVYEQYF.

J is TRBJ2-6 and V is TRBV19; 10 bases line up with TRBD1. With V trimmed by 8 bases and J by 0 bases, 19 bases remained unmatched. Germline values: CDR1 LNHDA, CDR2 SQIVND (reference sequence). The CDR3 is 21 residues long. The CDR3 nucleotides are TGTGCCAGTGCCCGGGACAGGGGACGGAAAGTGGTAATCTCTGGGGCCAACGTCCTGACTTTC. Translating it yields CASARDRGRKVVISGANVLTF.

The DNA of the CDR3 is TGTGCCAGCAGCGGGACTAGCGGGTTTGGGCAGTACTTC. Amino acids: CASSGTSGFGQYF. This chain uses TRBV11-2 with TRBJ2-7; 12 positions agree with TRBD2. Germline-derived CDR1 and CDR2 are SGHAT and FQNNGV. The trim removed 5 bases at V and 9 bases at J, leaving 5 bases unmatched. The CDR3 consists of 13 residues. The full variable domain, rest sourced from reference TRBV11-2 and TRBJ2-7, is EAGVAQSPRYKIIEKRQSVAFWCNPISGHATLYWYQQILGQGPKLLIQFQNNGVVDDSQLPKDRFSAERLKGVDSTLKIQPAKLEDSAVYLCASSGTSGFGQYFGPGTRLTVT.

The chain's CDR3 is CAWRGTSGAYEQYF. CDR3 nucleotides: TGTGCCTGGAGGGGGACTAGCGGCGCCTACGAGCAGTACTTC. J is TRBJ2-7 and V is TRBV30, with 11 positions matching TRBD2. The CDR3 is made up of 14 amino acids. Germline V gives CDR1 GTSNPN, CDR2 SVGIG (reference sequence). Trimming cost V 3 bases and J 2 bases; bases outside gene matches: 3.

The chain has TRBV30 and TRBJ2-1; weak D call: TRBD1 (5 bases). This CDR3 spans 13 amino acids. Germline V gene sequence: CDR1 GTSNPN, CDR2 SVGIG (reference sequence). V lost 0 bases to trimming and J lost 8 bases, with 11 bases between them. This chain's CDR3 is CAWSVGQGDEQFF. CDR3 DNA: TGTGCCTGGAGTGTCGGGCAGGGCGATGAGCAGTTCTTC. The full variable domain, its missing parts supplied by reference TRBV30 and TRBJ2-1, is SQTIHQWPATLVQPVGSPLSLECTVEGTSNPNLYWYRQAAGRGLQLLFYSVGIGQISSEVPQNLSASRPQDRQFILSSKKLLLSDSGFYLCAWSVGQGDEQFFGPGTRLTVL.

This clone was observed a handful of times. V is TRBV4-1 and J is TRBJ2-3; 9 bases agree with TRBD1. The CDR3 extends over 14 amino acids. V trimming: 5 bases; J trimming: 2 bases; junction bases outside the gene matches: 2. CDR1 and CDR2 (germline): MGHRA, YSYEKL. The CDR3 nucleotides are TGCGCCAGCAGCGACAGGGGGAACACAGATACGCAGTATTTT. Translated: CASSDRGNTDTQYF.

The chain links TRBV5-4 to TRBJ2-1; D gene unclear. Trimming took 4 bases from V and 7 from J, leaving 12 bases between them. Per the germline V gene, CDR1 is SGHNT and CDR2 is YYREEE (reference sequence). CDR3 size: 13 residues. CDR3 loop: CASSKENSNEQFF. CDR3 bases: TGTGCCAGCAGCAAGGAGAATTCGAATGAGCAGTTCTTC. The whole variable domain, remainder taken from reference TRBV5-4 and TRBJ2-1, is ETGVTQSPTHLIKTRGQQVTLRCSSQSGHNTVSWYQQALGQGPQFIFQYYREEENGRGNFPPRFSGLQFPNYSSELNVNALELDDSALYLCASSKENSNEQFFGPGTRLTVL.

This clone was picked up one time. The gene calls are TRBV5-1 and TRBJ2-3; D is possibly TRBD1 (5 bases). This CDR3 is built from 13 residues. Germline V lookup: CDR1 SGHRS, CDR2 YFSETQ. V was cut by 2 bases and J by 1 base, with 5 bases left in between. The CDR3 DNA sequence: TGCGCCAGCAGCTTAGGGGGCACAGATACGCAGTATTTT. Translating it yields CASSLGGTDTQYF.

This chain's CDR3 is CASSTGLMNTGELFF. The CDR3 DNA is TGTGCCAGCAGCACGGGACTGATGAACACCGGGGAGCTGTTTTTT. This sequence joins TRBV11-2 and TRBJ2-2, with a tentative D call TRBD2 (6 bases). CDR3 length equals 15 residues. The germline V and J ends were trimmed by 5 bases and 1 base, with 11 bases remaining between them. Germline CDR1 reads SGHAT; CDR2 reads FQNNGV.

The DNA for the CDR3 is TGTGCCAGTAGTCACCGGACAGCGGCCTACGAGCAGTACTTC. Amino acids: CASSHRTAAYEQYF. V gene TRBV19 combines with J gene TRBJ2-7; weak D call: TRBD1 (6 bases). The V and J ends lost 5 bases and 2 bases respectively, with 13 bases between them. CDR1 is LNHDA and CDR2 is SQIVND in the germline V gene (reference sequence). The CDR3 spans 14 residues.

V and J are TRBV13 and TRBJ1-6; D is unresolved. Between the trimmed V and J ends, which lost 0 bases and 10 bases, there was a span of 10 bases. The CDR3 spans 14 residues. CDR1 and CDR2 (germline): PRHDT, FYEKMQ (reference sequence). CDR3 region: CASSLGVAGSPLHF. The CDR3 DNA is TGTGCCAGCAGCTTAGGGGTCGCGGGCTCACCCCTCCACTTT.

This clone was found once. CDR3 in amino acids: CASSRRLAGTDTQYF. In DNA form, the CDR3 reads TGTGCCAGCAGCCGCCGGCTAGCGGGCACAGATACGCAGTATTTT. This sequence joins TRBV5-5 and TRBJ2-3; 7 bases map to TRBD2. This CDR3 contains 15 residues. V shed 4 bases and J 1 base; nucleotides not matched to a gene: 6. Germline lookup yields CDR1 SGHKS and CDR2 YYEKEE (reference sequence).

The gene calls are TRBV6-5 and TRBJ1-2, with D possibly TRBD1 on 5 matching bases. The CDR3 has 16 amino acids. V shed 0 bases and J shed 0 bases, with 11 bases lying between them. CDR1 is MNHEY, CDR2 SVGAGI, per germline. CDR3: CASSYSSGAANYGYTF. As DNA, the CDR3 is TGTGCCAGCAGTTACTCGAGCGGGGCTGCTAACTATGGCTACACCTTC.

CDR3 sequence reads: CASSVTGASNEKLFF. CDR3 nucleotide sequence: TGTGCCAGCTCAGTCACAGGGGCCTCTAATGAAAAACTGTTTTTT. The chain carries TRBV18 and TRBJ1-4, with 7 nucleotides matching TRBD1. The CDR3 runs 15 residues. Germline CDR1 reads KGHSH; CDR2 reads LQKENI. After removal of 5 bases from V and 3 bases from J, the junction contained 6 bases not matched to a gene.

This rearrangement joins TRBV11-2 to TRBJ2-2; D may be TRBD1 (5 bases). V was pared by 5 bases and J by 4 bases, with 14 bases between. The germline V gene has CDR1 SGHAT and CDR2 FQNNGV. This CDR3 has 15 amino acids. This chain's CDR3 is CASSPQQASTGELFF. In DNA, the CDR3 is TGTGCCAGCAGCCCACAACAGGCGTCCACCGGGGAGCTGTTTTTT.

This clone is termed medium-sized. The CDR3 DNA follows: TGCGCCAGCAGCGTAACAGCGGATGGCTACACCTTC. Its translation: CASSVTADGYTF. The chain carries TRBV5-1 and TRBJ1-2, with D unclear. Looked up from germline, CDR1 is SGHRS and CDR2 is YFSETQ. The V end was cut by 4 bases, the J end by 6 bases, with 10 bases between. The CDR3 sequence is 12 residues long.

This chain links TRBV7-2 with TRBJ1-2, with 10 bases aligning to TRBD1. The CDR3 covers 15 residues. The germline CDR1 and CDR2 sequences are SGHTA and FQGNSA. J lost 1 base, V lost 5 bases, and 4 bases had no gene match. This CDR3 reads CASSARDRGNYGYTF. The CDR3 region has the DNA TGTGCCAGCAGCGCCCGGGACAGGGGTAACTATGGCTACACCTTC.

This clone was seen a handful of times. The chain joins TRBV6-6 to TRBJ2-7, with TRBD2 identical over 13 bases. Germline loops: CDR1 MNHNY, CDR2 SVGAGI (reference sequence). After removal of 5 bases from V and 6 bases from J, the junction contained 7 bases not matched to a gene. This CDR3 has 15 amino acids. The CDR3 sequence: CASSIQGLAGAEQYF. The CDR3 region has the DNA TGTGCCAGCAGTATTCAAGGACTAGCGGGAGCCGAGCAGTACTTC.

The chain couples TRBV27 to TRBJ2-3; 16 positions match TRBD2. The trim removed 8 bases at V and 6 bases at J, leaving 5 bases unmatched. The CDR3 consists of 15 residues. CDR1 and CDR2 from the germline V gene are MNHEY and SMNVEV (reference sequence). The CDR3 nucleotides are TGTGCCAGCTCGGGACTAGCGGGAGGGTCTGATACGCAGTATTTT. Translating gives CASSGLAGGSDTQYF.

The chain uses TRBV7-9 and TRBJ2-4; maybe TRBD1 (6 bases). The germline V and J ends were trimmed by 2 bases and 5 bases, with 10 bases remaining between them. The CDR3 spans 14 residues. Germline values: CDR1 SEHNR, CDR2 FQNEAQ (reference sequence). The CDR3 spells CASSLQGIENIQYF. CDR3 bases: TGTGCCAGCAGCTTACAGGGGATCGAAAACATTCAGTACTTC. Based on the CDR3 plus reference TRBV7-9 and TRBJ2-4, the full variable domain is DTGVSQNPRHKITKRGQNVTFRCDPISEHNRLYWYRQTLGQGPEFLTYFQNEAQLEKSRLLSDRFSAERPKGSFSTLEIQRTEQGDSAMYLCASSLQGIENIQYFGAGTRLSVL.

The V call is TRBV5-1, the J call TRBJ2-1, with 7 bases matching TRBD2. Germline lookup yields CDR1 SGHRS and CDR2 YFSETQ. V shed 4 bases, J shed 9 bases, and the junction held 13 bases outside the gene matches. The CDR3 consists of 15 residues. The CDR3 sequence is CASSPFGLGGGEQFF. DNA for the CDR3: TGCGCCAGCAGCCCGTTCGGACTAGGCGGGGGTGAGCAGTTCTTC.

This chain connects TRBV4-1 to TRBJ2-1, with 11 bases identical to TRBD2. The CDR3 is made up of 19 amino acids. CDR1 is MGHRA, CDR2 YSYEKL, per germline. The V and J ends lost 0 bases and 12 bases, in that order; junction bases with no gene match: 19. CDR3 residues: CASSQEAGLIAGGEMGQFF. DNA for the CDR3: TGCGCCAGCAGCCAAGAAGCAGGCCTTATAGCGGGAGGGGAGATGGGGCAGTTCTTC.